This is a list of T cell receptor beta chains from one sample in a study of blood T cell repertoires in COVID-19. Assay used: immunoSEQ multiplex PCR; TCRdb lists only in-frame clones, some missing. Among around 69,000 clones, approximately 89% were seen once, and the ten largest hold around 4.9%. Sequences were obtained from peripheral blood. Receptor source: a woman between 50 and 59 years old with active COVID-19. Both conserved end residues are part of each CDR3. The D gene is left open where the match is weak. Expanded clones get a size class; other rows say once, few or many, or leave the size out.

J: TRBJ1-2; D: NA; V: TRBV3-1/TRBV3-2; size: NA; DNA: TGTGCCAGCGGGCAGGGGAACTATGGCTACACCTTC; CDR3: CASGQGNYGYTF
J: TRBJ2-4; D: NA; V: TRBV21-1; size: NA; DNA: TGTGCCAGCAGCCCCATCGGCATTCAGTACTTC; CDR3: CASSPIGIQYF
J: TRBJ2-3; D: TRBD2; V: TRBV11-1; size: NA; DNA: TGTGCCAGCAGCCCACTAGCGGGAGGAGATACGCAGTATTTT; CDR3: CASSPLAGGDTQYF
J: TRBJ1-6; D: TRBD1; V: TRBV6-4; size: NA; DNA: TGTGCCAGCAGTGACACAGGGGGCGGCGGTTCACCCCTCCACTTT; CDR3: CASSDTGGGGSPLHF
J: TRBJ2-5; D: TRBD1; V: TRBV7-3; size: NA; DNA: TGTGCCAGCAGCTCAGGGGGCGTAGAGACCCAGTACTTC; CDR3: CASSSGGVETQYF
J: TRBJ2-1; D: TRBD2; V: TRBV7-6; size: NA; DNA: TGTGCCAGCAGCTTATTAGCGGGAGAAAGGGTCAATGAGCAGTTCTTC; CDR3: CASSLLAGERVNEQFF
J: TRBJ1-4; D: NA; V: TRBV7-2; size: NA; DNA: TGTGCCAGCAGCCTATGGACTGGTGGAAATGAAAAACTGTTTTTT; CDR3: CASSLWTGGNEKLFF
J: TRBJ2-1; D: NA; V: TRBV29-1; size: NA; DNA: TGCAGCTCCAGCTCCTACAATGAGCAGTTCTTC; CDR3: CSSSSYNEQFF
J: TRBJ2-3; D: TRBD1; V: TRBV29-1; size: once; DNA: TGCAGCGTTGTAACAGGGGGCCTGACAGATACGCAGTATTTT; CDR3: CSVVTGGLTDTQYF
J: TRBJ2-3; D: NA; V: TRBV7-3; size: NA; DNA: TGTGCCAGCAGCTTAACTCAGCGAGATACGCAGTATTTT; CDR3: CASSLTQRDTQYF
J: TRBJ1-1; D: NA; V: TRBV19; size: NA; DNA: TGTGCCAGTAGTATACAGGTCGGCCCGGGGGGGGACACTGAAGCTTTCTTT; CDR3: CASSIQVGPGGDTEAFF
J: TRBJ2-7; D: NA; V: TRBV10-1; size: NA; DNA: TGCGCCAGCAGTGCAGGGGTCCCCACCGAGCAGTACTTC; CDR3: CASSAGVPTEQYF
J: TRBJ1-4; D: TRBD1; V: TRBV7-9; size: NA; DNA: TGTGCCAGCAGCCAACAGGGGGCAGGGACTAATGAAAAACTGTTTTTT; CDR3: CASSQQGAGTNEKLFF
J: TRBJ2-7; D: NA; V: TRBV5-8; size: NA; DNA: TGTGCCAGCAGCTTCGGAGGAAACCACTACGAGCAGTACTTC; CDR3: CASSFGGNHYEQYF
J: TRBJ2-7; D: NA; V: TRBV5-1; size: NA; DNA: TGCGCCAGCAGCGACGGGTACGAGCAGTACTTC; CDR3: CASSDGYEQYF
J: TRBJ2-7; D: NA; V: TRBV3-1/TRBV3-2; size: NA; DNA: TGTGCCAGCAGCCAAGGGAGAGCCTCCTACGAGCAGTACTTC; CDR3: CASSQGRASYEQYF
J: TRBJ1-5; D: TRBD1; V: TRBV7-3; size: once; DNA: TGTGCCAGCAGTCAGGGACAGGGTCGAGGTCAGCCCCAGCATTTT; CDR3: CASSQGQGRGQPQHF
J: TRBJ1-1; D: TRBD1; V: TRBV7-9; size: NA; DNA: TGTGCCAGCAGCCCCGTGACAGGGAAGGTGGCGAACACTGAAGCTTTCTTT; CDR3: CASSPVTGKVANTEAFF
J: TRBJ1-5; D: TRBD1; V: TRBV15; size: NA; DNA: TGTGCCACCAGCCGCAGGACAGGGAAGAGCAATCAGCCCCAGCATTTT; CDR3: CATSRRTGKSNQPQHF
J: TRBJ2-2; D: TRBD2; V: TRBV24-1; size: NA; DNA: TGTGCCACCGAGACTAGCGGGAGGGCTTCCGGGGAGCTGTTTTTT; CDR3: CATETSGRASGELFF
J: TRBJ2-7; D: NA; V: TRBV4-1; size: NA; DNA: TGCGCCAGCAGCCAACAGGGGTCCCATTACGAGCAGTACTTC; CDR3: CASSQQGSHYEQYF
J: TRBJ2-1; D: NA; V: TRBV27; size: few; DNA: TGTGCCAGCAGATTCAGCCTAGGCTCCTACAATGAGCAGTTCTTC; CDR3: CASRFSLGSYNEQFF
J: TRBJ1-5; D: NA; V: TRBV5-6; size: NA; DNA: TGTGCCAGCAGCTCCACAGGGATGTTTGTCAATCAGCCCCAGCATTTT; CDR3: CASSSTGMFVNQPQHF
J: TRBJ2-2; D: NA; V: TRBV21-1; size: NA; DNA: TGTGCCAGCAACATGACCGGGACAGGGCTTACCGGGGAGCTGTTTTTT; CDR3: CASNMTGTGLTGELFF